This T cell receptor beta chain appears in the sequencing data of a study of blood T cells in healthy people across ages. A second about 6 to 12 cycle PCR used barcoded and J-beta primers. TCRdb itself ran the 5' RACE reads through MiXCR, one entry per CDR3 protein. Here the sample spans around 790,000 distinct CDR3 sequences, about 42% being singletons. The CDR3 is 16 amino acids. Per the germline V gene, CDR1 is SGHTA and CDR2 is FQGNSA. The V end was cut by 5 bases, the J end by 7 bases, with 18 bases between. Study-level findings and limits: With unsorted PBMCs, a conclusive comparison of naive versus antigen-experienced cells was not possible. Possibly confounding the expanded clonotype changes was the fact that donor CMV status was unknown.

Healthy Caucasian individuals from Russia aged about 6 to 100 were enrolled as donors. Details on this clonotype: Its specificity is unknown.

Material for sequencing was blood. The sequence came from a man aged 60 to 69 in good health. The J gene is TRBJ1-6, the V gene TRBV7-2, with D possibly being TRBD1 (6 bases). The CDR3 sequence is CASSNRNRVENSPLHF. The CDR3 nucleotides read TGTGCCAGCAGCAACCGGAACAGGGTTGAGAATTCACCCCTCCACTTT.